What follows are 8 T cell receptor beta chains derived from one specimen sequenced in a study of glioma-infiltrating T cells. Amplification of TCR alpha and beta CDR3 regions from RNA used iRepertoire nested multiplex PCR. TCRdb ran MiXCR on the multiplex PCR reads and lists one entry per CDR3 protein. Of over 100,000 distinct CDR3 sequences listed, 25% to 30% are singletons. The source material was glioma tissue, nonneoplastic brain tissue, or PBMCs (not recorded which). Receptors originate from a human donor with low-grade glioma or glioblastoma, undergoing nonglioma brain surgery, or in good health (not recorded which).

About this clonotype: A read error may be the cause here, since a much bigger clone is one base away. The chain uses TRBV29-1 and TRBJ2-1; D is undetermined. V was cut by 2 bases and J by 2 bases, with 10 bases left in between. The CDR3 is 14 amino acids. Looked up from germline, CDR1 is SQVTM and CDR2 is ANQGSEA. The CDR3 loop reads CSVEKGFTYNEQFF. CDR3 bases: TGCAGCGTTGAAAAAGGGTTCACCTACAATGAGCAGTTCTTC.

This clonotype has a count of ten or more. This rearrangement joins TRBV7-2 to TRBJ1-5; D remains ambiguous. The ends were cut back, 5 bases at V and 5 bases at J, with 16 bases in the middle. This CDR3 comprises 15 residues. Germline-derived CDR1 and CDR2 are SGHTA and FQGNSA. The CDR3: CASSRAVTTDQPQHF. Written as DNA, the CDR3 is TGTGCCAGCAGCCGGGCGGTTACAACCGATCAGCCCCAGCATTTT.

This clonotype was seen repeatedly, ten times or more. CDR3 DNA sequence: TGTGCCAGCAGCCCTCGGGGCTTAGATACGCAGTATTTT. Its translation: CASSPRGLDTQYF. V usage is TRBV11-2 and J usage is TRBJ2-3; the D gene could be TRBD1 or TRBD2 (5 bases each). The germline V gene encodes CDR1 SGHAT and CDR2 FQNNGV. V gave up 5 bases and J gave up 5 bases, with 11 bases separating them. This CDR3 comprises 13 residues.

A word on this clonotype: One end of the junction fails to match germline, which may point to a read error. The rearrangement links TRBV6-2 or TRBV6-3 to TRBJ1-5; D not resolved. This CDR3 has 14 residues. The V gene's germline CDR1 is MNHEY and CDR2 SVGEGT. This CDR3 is CASSHSVLNQPQHF. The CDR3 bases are TGTGCCAGCAGTCACTCGGTCCTCAATCAGCCCCAGCATTTT.

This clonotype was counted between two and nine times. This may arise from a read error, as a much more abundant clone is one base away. This CDR3 is CASPPWTGSYEQYF. The CDR3 nucleotides are TGTGCCAGCCCACCCTGGACAGGGAGCTACGAGCAGTACTTC. This chain uses TRBV18 with TRBJ2-7, with 8 bases identical to TRBD1. CDR3 size: 14 residues. The germline CDR1 and CDR2 sequences are KGHSH and LQKENI.

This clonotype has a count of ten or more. The DNA for the CDR3 is TGTGCCAGCAGTTATGTTACCTCCCGGGCACCTGAAGCTTTCTTT. Its protein is CASSYVTSRAPEAFF. The chain joins TRBV6-2 or TRBV6-3 to TRBJ1-1, with unresolved D. Germline CDR1 and CDR2: MNHEY and SVGEGT. Trimming cost V 3 bases and J 6 bases, with 17 bases left between them. The CDR3 has 15 residues.

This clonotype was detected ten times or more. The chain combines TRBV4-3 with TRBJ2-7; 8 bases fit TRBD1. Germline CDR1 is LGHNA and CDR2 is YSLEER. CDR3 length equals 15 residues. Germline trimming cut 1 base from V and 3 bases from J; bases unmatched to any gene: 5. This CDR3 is CASSQAAGGYYEQYF. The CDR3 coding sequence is TGCGCCAGCAGCCAAGCGGCAGGGGGCTACTACGAGCAGTACTTC.

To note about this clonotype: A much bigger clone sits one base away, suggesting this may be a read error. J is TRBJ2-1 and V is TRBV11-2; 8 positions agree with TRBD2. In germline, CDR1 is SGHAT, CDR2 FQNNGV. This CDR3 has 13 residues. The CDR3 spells CARSLGLANEQFF. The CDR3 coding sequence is TGTGCCAGAAGCTTAGGACTAGCTAATGAGCAGTTCTTC.